What follows are 2 T cell receptor beta chains derived from one specimen sequenced in a study of blood T cells in healthy people across ages. The use of a sample-barcoded 5' primer and a J-beta primer mix characterized a second PCR of 7 to 11 cycles. TCRdb reanalysed the 5' RACE reads using MiXCR and keeps one entry per CDR3 protein. Of approximately 690,000 distinct CDR3 sequences in the sample, around 43% were seen once. The material sequenced was blood. The receptors here all came from a man of 80 years or more in good health.

CDR3 DNA sequence: TGCAGTGCCCGGGACAGGAAGAACACTGAAGCTTTCTTT. Its protein product is CSARDRKNTEAFF. V gene TRBV20-1 combines with J gene TRBJ1-1, with 8 bases matching TRBD1. Looked up from germline, CDR1 is DFQATT and CDR2 is SNEGSKA (reference sequence). Losses at the gene ends were 6 bases for V and 1 base for J; bases not matched to a gene: 4. The CDR3 runs 13 residues.

For this clonotype: A much larger clone differs by one base, so this may be a read error. J is TRBJ2-5 and V is TRBV25-1; TRBD2 matches 8 bases. The germline gives CDR1 MGHDK, CDR2 SYGVNS. Trimming cost V 4 bases and J 3 bases; bases outside gene matches: 4. This CDR3 spans 14 amino acids. The chain's CDR3 is CASSVAGSEETQYF. CDR3 DNA: TGTGCCAGCAGTGTAGCGGGATCGGAAGAGACCCAGTACTTC.